This T cell receptor (beta chain) emerged from a study of cytomegalovirus exposure and HLA in healthy donors (dated by TCRdb to between 2016 and 2019). For context, the study as a whole: An earlier analysis of several hundred of the donors reported 250 to 300 Gb of sequence data and some 120 million unique TCR beta sequences from about 200 million T cells. About 280 gigabases of sequencing data and around 88 million unique TCR sequences made up an early release that covered roughly 670 HLA-typed donors. Of the 300 to 500 genotyped donors, roughly 80% were placed in the genetic ancestry cluster associated with self-reported Caucasian donors. The study was designed to test whether signatures of past pathogen exposure could be identified by cataloging public T cell receptors. Using immunosequencing, the study profiled T cell repertoires from some 670 subjects and related those repertoires to cytomegalovirus serostatus. Besides the first cohort of 500 to 700 subjects, a separate validation cohort made up of 120 or so different subjects was used. To predict cytomegalovirus infection status, the study brought together high-throughput TCR immunosequencing, statistical association of individual TCRs with disease status, and machine learning. In a later analysis, previously published TCR beta repertoires from more than 500 donors were re-analyzed and high-resolution HLA genotyping was added so that TCR occurrence patterns could be studied. Rather than drawing on any new phenotypic data, the later analysis identified candidate immune exposures from TCR beta sequences and the way those sequences occurred across donors. In an earlier analysis of more than 550 of the donors, high-throughput TCR beta sequencing was used to judge whether each TCR beta V gene segment behaved as functional or pseudogenic. Donor age, sex, ethnicity and CMV serostatus were collected together with the repertoire data. In a later genetic analysis, genome-wide SNP genotypes for about 55% of the roughly 670 donors were used, and that subset was treated as a discovery cohort. Every discovery cohort repertoire had been produced on one sequencing platform. Class I and class II HLA loci were covered by the typing at four-digit resolution. The number of typed donors differed by locus: roughly 629-640 for A, B, C, DRB1 and DQB1; 500 to 550 for DQA1; 606 for DPA1; and around 490 for DPB1. Four to six DR-DQ haplotypes were handled as single units for association and clustering because linkage in the cohort was strong. Across approximately 400 genotyped donors of the cohort, an average of about 200,000 unique TCR beta nucleotide sequences per donor were sequenced, and approximately 19% of those sequences were non-productive.

This clone was detected once. The antigen it recognizes is unknown. It has no much larger one-base neighbor in the sample; base qualities were not kept. The receptor library was made with the immunoSEQ multiplex PCR assay. For the multiplex PCR, a mixture combining 60 forward primers for TCR Vbeta segments and 13 reverse primers for TCR Jbeta segments was used. The CDR3 region of rearranged TCR beta genes was amplified from genomic DNA by a multiplex PCR assay. Amplified TCR beta libraries were sequenced as 87-base-pair reads on the Illumina HiSeq System. In the original analysis: Across the roughly 640 repertoires, a later analysis counted 80 million or so unique TCR beta chains, 9 million to 14 million of which were shared by at least two donors. A nearest-neighbor algorithm error-corrected the raw reads and collapsed the reads into unique sequences, merging closely related sequences to remove PCR and sequencing errors. V, D and J gene segments were assigned by aligning CDR3 sequences to IMGT reference sequences. For a sequence to be retained, a match of at least six nucleotides was required to both a V gene segment and a J gene segment. A rearrangement was called productive if the CDR3 had no stop codons and remained in frame with V and J, and every other rearrangement was called non-productive. Following IMGT convention, CDR3 was defined as the stretch from the second conserved V-encoded cysteine to the conserved J-encoded phenylalanine. The earlier analysis of about 500 of the donors excluded sequences that lacked an unambiguous match to a single V gene segment. In an earlier analysis of approximately 500 of the donors, a V segment was called functional when productive rearrangements were above 56.7%, and segregating when the standard deviation between donors exceeded 5%. To diagnose cytomegalovirus status from the catalog of TCR beta chain sequences, a statistical classification framework was built. In a later analysis, TCR nucleotide sequences were compared against IMGT/GENE-DB human TR gene sequences so that V and J genes could be assigned. A later analysis assigned CDR3 sequences and most-parsimonious VDJ recombination scenarios with the TCRdist pipeline. In a later analysis, every TCR beta chain was defined by the combination of its CDR3 amino acid sequence and its V-gene family, and reads without a unique V-gene family were dropped. In a later analysis, 450 to 600 highly shared, low-generation-probability nucleotide sequences were removed to address suspected cross-contamination and a sequencing artifact. A later analysis calculated a clonal expansion index for each public chain from normalized within-repertoire ranks of inferred template counts. In a later analysis, generation probabilities were computed using a VDJ recombination model fitted to out-of-frame rearrangements, and the results were checked against IGoR. A later analysis scored TCR-TCR, TCR-HLA and TCR-CMV co-occurrence with hypergeometric tests, applying a repertoire-size bias correction to TCR pairs. A later analysis estimated false discovery rates by permuting HLA or CMV assignments 20 times. In a later analysis, co-occurring TCRs were grouped using DBSCAN, with TCRdist sequence similarity added in when clustering inside HLA-allele-positive subsets. Co-occurrence clustering excluded repertoires with fewer than 30,000 or more than 120,000 public chains, plus five with anomalous nucleotide sharing. TCRdb's version of the immuneACCESS table is confined to in-frame rearrangements and falls short of the full clone set. An unresolved V gene accounts for under half of the shortfall where checked; the remainder is of unknown origin. V and J calls and clone size are those listed in that table; D and trimming were worked out from the DNA. Counted in this sample were approximately 210,000 clones; about 75% of them appeared once. The ten largest account for over 1.5% of the sample.

The cohort comprised 550 to 700 healthy bone marrow donors. Cohort members were all nominally healthy when sampled, although unrecorded immune exposures were likely present. The donor tested CMV seronegative and was one of the 352 seronegative cohort members. A peripheral blood sample was collected from each donor, and TCR beta sequencing was performed on peripheral blood mononuclear cells. Genomic DNA extraction from the blood cell samples was performed with the Qiagen DNeasy Blood Extraction Kit. Results and caveats for the whole study, not just this receptor: A total of fewer than 200 TCR beta chains were listed by the study as associated with cytomegalovirus. According to a later genetic analysis, donors in an Asian-associated ancestry cluster had fewer N-insertions in productive TCRs than the roughly 660-donor mean. An association between a missense DCLRE1C variant and V-gene and J-gene trimming of TCR beta chains was found in a later genetic analysis and replicated in an independent cohort. Roughly uniform sequencing depth across donors was assumed in presence/absence analyses, although this assumption may not hold. A few of the identified cytomegalovirus-associated TCR beta chains were confirmed in vitro to be specific for cytomegalovirus antigens. In both the original and validation cohorts, the classifier was reported to diagnose cytomegalovirus status with high specificity and sensitivity. Strong co-occurrence of HLA alleles, especially DR and DQ, made assigning TCR associations to individual alleles difficult. The authors suggested that the approach could potentially be generalized to other disease states and immunological phenotypes. Several of the top co-occurrence clusters appeared to be linked to parvovirus B19, influenza, CMV and Epstein-Barr virus, according to a later analysis. Compared with equally common non-associated chains, HLA-associated TCR beta chains in a later analysis were more clonally expanded and had lower generation probabilities. While some public TCRs were present in many individuals, most TCR sequences turned up only very rarely across donors. The sequencing pipeline was judged likely to have produced a cluster of highly shared sequence variants as a technical artifact. The 87-base-pair reads could not distinguish some IMGT-functional V segments, including TRBV6-2 and TRBV6-3, so those segments were excluded. For the cohort, immune exposure information was limited to CMV serostatus. Approximately 16 rarely observed V segments, including chromosome 9 orphons, were excluded from the earlier analysis of some 590 of the donors because counts were too low. Broadly in line with IMGT annotations, most TCR beta V segments showed up in productive rearrangements about 87% or about 30% of the time in an earlier analysis of 450 to 600 of the donors. In a later analysis, most CMV-associated TCR beta chains were found to appear HLA-restricted, with HLA associations seemingly driven largely by CMV exposure. A further reported finding was that TCR beta sequences accurately predicted the HLA-A and HLA-B alleles for most subjects in the first cohort. This cohort had only TCR beta chains sequenced, and the lack of alpha or paired-chain data limited which features could be detected. Correlated functional status among segregating V segments might be attributable to linkage disequilibrium, but an unknown experimental factor could not be ruled out. HLA typing was unavailable for some donors at each locus, so association tests used only the typed subset. At a false discovery rate of 0.05, a later analysis linked some 18,000 TCR beta sequences to specific HLA alleles. In a later analysis, the rate of TCR association differed among HLA loci, with DRB1 alleles having the most associated TCRs and HLA-C alleles having the fewest.

CDR1 and CDR2 are drawn from the germline V gene: SGHTA, FQGNSA. V has 3 bases trimmed and J has 0 bases trimmed; junction bases matching no gene number 5. The cysteine opens and the phenylalanine closes a CDR3 of 15 amino acids. The kept DNA is CDR3 alone, 45 bases in frame from the first base. This clonotype originated in a male donor in good health and CMV-seronegative. The source material was PBMCs. The V and J segments used are TRBV7-2 and TRBJ2-7, and 7 bases in between align with TRBD1. The CDR3 loop reads CASSFRQGPSYEQYF. The nucleotide sequence reads as follows: TGTGCCAGCAGCTTCCGACAGGGACCCTCCTACGAGCAGTACTTC. Full variable domain (CDR3 extended with the reference TRBV7-2 and TRBJ2-7 proteins): GAGVSQSPSNKVTEKGKDVELRCDPISGHTALYWYRQSLGQGLEFLIYFQGNSAPDKSGLPSDRFSAERTGGSVSTLTIQRTQQEDSAVYLCASSFRQGPSYEQYFGPGTRLTVT.